This is a list of T cell receptor beta chains from one sample in a study of monozygotic twins with inflammatory bowel disease. TCRdb reprocessed the 5' RACE reads; each CDR3 protein has one entry and no DNA is given. This sample contains 200,000 to 250,000 distinct CDR3 sequences. Material for sequencing was blood. These receptors were taken from a human donor with ulcerative colitis or Crohn's disease, or a healthy co-twin of an affected twin (not recorded which). CDR3s include the opening cysteine and the closing phenylalanine or tryptophan. Size tells how often a clone was seen (once, few, many) or the class of an expanded clone, and some rows leave it out.

size: .
J: TRBJ2-3
V: TRBV7-9
CDR3: CASSFLREGPDTQYF

size: .
J: TRBJ2-1
V: TRBV7-3
CDR3: CASSRGLAANEQFF

size: .
J: TRBJ2-1
V: TRBV15
CDR3: CATSSRQGHNEQFF

size: .
J: TRBJ2-1
V: TRBV20-1
CDR3: CSALLAGLPYNEQFF

size: .
J: TRBJ1-5
V: TRBV18
CDR3: CASSSPLGYNSNQPQHF

size: .
J: TRBJ2-1
V: TRBV29-1
CDR3: CSISSSYNEQFF

size: .
J: TRBJ1-2
V: TRBV12-3/TRBV12-4
CDR3: CASSPTSGATYGYTF

size: .
J: TRBJ2-1
V: TRBV2
CDR3: CASSTYPGTDLYQFF

size: .
J: TRBJ1-4
V: TRBV20-1
CDR3: CSAPGTANEKLFF

size: .
J: TRBJ1-1
V: TRBV6-5
CDR3: CASSYGQKAFF

size: .
J: TRBJ2-3
V: TRBV5-1
CDR3: CASSPRGSTDTQYF

size: .
J: TRBJ2-5
V: TRBV11-2
CDR3: CASSLGQGRTQYF

size: .
J: TRBJ2-7
V: TRBV4-1
CDR3: CASSQILDRGFYEQYF

size: .
J: TRBJ2-7
V: TRBV7-9
CDR3: CASSGSGLEQYF

size: .
J: TRBJ2-3
V: TRBV20-1
CDR3: CSAPPGAETDTQYF

size: .
J: TRBJ2-2
V: TRBV11-2
CDR3: CASSLGGAFTGELFF

size: .
J: TRBJ2-5
V: TRBV7-6
CDR3: CASSLDNSRGETQYF

size: .
J: TRBJ1-1
V: TRBV23-1
CDR3: CVSSLKPGPGSITEAFF

size: .
J: TRBJ1-2
V: TRBV6-5
CDR3: CAIRTPGGVSTF

size: .
J: TRBJ2-5
V: TRBV6-5
CDR3: CASSWGQLGGQETQYF

size: medium-sized
J: TRBJ1-5
V: TRBV5-1
CDR3: CASSSRTGIRQPQHF

size: .
J: TRBJ2-3
V: TRBV10-3
CDR3: CAISDSSPNTDTQYF

size: .
J: TRBJ1-1
V: TRBV6-2/TRBV6-3
CDR3: CASSYRDTEAFF

size: .
J: TRBJ2-3
V: TRBV11-3
CDR3: CASSEGADRTDTQYF

size: .
J: TRBJ1-2
V: TRBV20-1
CDR3: CSARMTGLDGYTF

size: .
J: TRBJ2-7
V: TRBV13
CDR3: CASSLKKAGEQYF

size: .
J: TRBJ1-5
V: TRBV12-3/TRBV12-4
CDR3: CASTWEGSSGNQPQHF

size: .
J: TRBJ1-4
V: TRBV9
CDR3: CASSGGASTNEKLFF

size: .
J: TRBJ2-3
V: TRBV5-1
CDR3: CASSSGTSRFTDTQYF

size: .
J: TRBJ1-1
V: TRBV29-1
CDR3: CSVEPESEAFF

size: .
J: TRBJ2-2
V: TRBV7-3
CDR3: CASSYRSWTSGTNTGELFF

size: .
J: TRBJ1-1
V: TRBV5-1
CDR3: CASTLRRTEAFF

size: .
J: TRBJ2-5
V: TRBV2
CDR3: CASSDEGGETQYF

size: .
J: TRBJ2-5
V: TRBV6-1
CDR3: CASGRDRGQETQYF